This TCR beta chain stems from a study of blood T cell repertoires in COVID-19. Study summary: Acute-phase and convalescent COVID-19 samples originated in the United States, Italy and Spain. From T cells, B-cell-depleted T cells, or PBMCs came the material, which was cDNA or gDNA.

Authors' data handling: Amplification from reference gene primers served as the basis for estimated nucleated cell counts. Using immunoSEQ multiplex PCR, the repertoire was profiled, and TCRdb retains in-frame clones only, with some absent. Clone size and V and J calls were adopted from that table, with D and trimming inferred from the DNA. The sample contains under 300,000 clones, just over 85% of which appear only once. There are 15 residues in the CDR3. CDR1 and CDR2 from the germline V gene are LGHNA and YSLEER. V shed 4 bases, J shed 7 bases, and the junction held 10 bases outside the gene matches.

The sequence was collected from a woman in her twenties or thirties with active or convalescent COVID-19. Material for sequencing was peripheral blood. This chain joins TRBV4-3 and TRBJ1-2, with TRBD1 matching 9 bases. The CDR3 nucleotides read TGCGCCAGCAGCCCCAGAGACAGGGGGGATTCTGGCTACACCTTC. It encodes CASSPRDRGDSGYTF.